This TCR beta chain was recorded in a study of lymphopenia after photon versus proton radiotherapy. Overall study findings and caveats: Photon-treated patients lost naive T cells and TCR diversity; proton-treated stayed stable. In patients who died, overall survival fell as post-nadir TCR diversity dropped more.

Note on this clone: Antigen: not known.

The method was immunoSEQ multiplex PCR; TCRdb's version includes in-frame clones alone and lacks a portion of them. The sample lists about 33,000 clones, around 90% seen once, with 6.8% in the top ten. Germline V lookup: CDR1 MNHEY, CDR2 SVGAGI. This CDR3 comprises 14 residues. The V segment lost 6 bases and the J segment 4 bases; nucleotides outside the gene matches: 5. This chain uses TRBV6-5 with TRBJ2-5; 10 bases are a match to TRBD2. The clonotype was recovered from a woman in her forties or fifties with pancreatic cancer. Sequencing used peripheral blood, obtained from a patient treated with photon-based radiotherapy. CDR3 amino acids: CASRRASGRETQYF. DNA of the CDR3: TGTGCCAGCAGAAGGGCTAGCGGGAGAGAGACCCAGTACTTC.